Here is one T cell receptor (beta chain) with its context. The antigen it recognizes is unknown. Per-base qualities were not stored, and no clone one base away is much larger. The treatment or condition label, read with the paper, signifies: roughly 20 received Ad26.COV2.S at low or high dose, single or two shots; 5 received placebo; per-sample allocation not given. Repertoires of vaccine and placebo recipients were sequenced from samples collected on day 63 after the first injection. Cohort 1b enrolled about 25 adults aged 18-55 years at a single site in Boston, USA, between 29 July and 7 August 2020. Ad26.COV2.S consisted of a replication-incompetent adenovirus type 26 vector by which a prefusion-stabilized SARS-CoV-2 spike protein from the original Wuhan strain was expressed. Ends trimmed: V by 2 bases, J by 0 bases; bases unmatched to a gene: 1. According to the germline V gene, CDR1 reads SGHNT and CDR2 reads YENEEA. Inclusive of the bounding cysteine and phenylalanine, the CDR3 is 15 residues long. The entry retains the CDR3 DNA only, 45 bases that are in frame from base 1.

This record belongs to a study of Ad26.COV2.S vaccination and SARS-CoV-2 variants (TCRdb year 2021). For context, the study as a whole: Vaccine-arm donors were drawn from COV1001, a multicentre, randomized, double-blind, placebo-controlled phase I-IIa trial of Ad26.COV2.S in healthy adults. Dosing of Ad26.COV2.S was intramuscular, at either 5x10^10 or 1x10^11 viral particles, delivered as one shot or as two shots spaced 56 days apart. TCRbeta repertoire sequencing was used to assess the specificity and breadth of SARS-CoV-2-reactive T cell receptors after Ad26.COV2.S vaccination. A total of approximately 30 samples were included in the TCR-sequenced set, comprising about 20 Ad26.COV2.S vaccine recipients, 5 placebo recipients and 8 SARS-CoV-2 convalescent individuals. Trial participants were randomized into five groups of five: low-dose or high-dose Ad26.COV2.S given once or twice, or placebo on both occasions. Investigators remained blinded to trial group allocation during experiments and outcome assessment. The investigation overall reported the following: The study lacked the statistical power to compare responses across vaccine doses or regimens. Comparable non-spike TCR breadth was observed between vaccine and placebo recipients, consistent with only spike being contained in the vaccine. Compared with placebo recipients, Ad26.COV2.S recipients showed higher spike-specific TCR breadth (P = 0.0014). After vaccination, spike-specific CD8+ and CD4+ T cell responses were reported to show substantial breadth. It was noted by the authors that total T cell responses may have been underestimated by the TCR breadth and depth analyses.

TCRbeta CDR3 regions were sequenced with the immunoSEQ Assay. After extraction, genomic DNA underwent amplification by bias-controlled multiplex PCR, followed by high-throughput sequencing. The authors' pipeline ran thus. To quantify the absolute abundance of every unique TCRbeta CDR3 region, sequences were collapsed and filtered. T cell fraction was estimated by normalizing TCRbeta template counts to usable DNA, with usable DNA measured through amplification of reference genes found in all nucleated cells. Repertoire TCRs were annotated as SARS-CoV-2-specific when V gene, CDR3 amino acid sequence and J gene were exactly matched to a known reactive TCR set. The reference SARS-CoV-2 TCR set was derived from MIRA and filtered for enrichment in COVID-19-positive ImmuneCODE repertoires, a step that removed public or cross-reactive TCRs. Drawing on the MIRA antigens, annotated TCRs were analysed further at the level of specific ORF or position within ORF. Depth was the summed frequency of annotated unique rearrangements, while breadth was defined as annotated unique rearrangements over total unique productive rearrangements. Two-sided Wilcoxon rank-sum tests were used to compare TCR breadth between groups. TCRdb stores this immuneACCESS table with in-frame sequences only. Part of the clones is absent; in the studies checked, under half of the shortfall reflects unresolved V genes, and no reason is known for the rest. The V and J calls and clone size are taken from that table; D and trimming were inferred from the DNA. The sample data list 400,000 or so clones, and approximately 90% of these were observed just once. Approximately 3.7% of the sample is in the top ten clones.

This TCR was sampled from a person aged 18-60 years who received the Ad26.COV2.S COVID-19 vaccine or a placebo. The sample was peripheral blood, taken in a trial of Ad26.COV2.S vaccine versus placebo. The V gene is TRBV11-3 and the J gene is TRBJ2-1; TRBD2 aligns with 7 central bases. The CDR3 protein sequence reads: CASSLTGGSYNEQFF. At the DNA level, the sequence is TGTGCCAGCAGCTTAACGGGGGGCTCCTACAATGAGCAGTTCTTC.